This TCR beta chain stems from a study of breast tumors, draining lymph nodes, adjacent tissues. Overall study findings and caveats: The data were judged consistent with most tumor T cells coming from lymph node and expanding in tumor. Compared with basal-like, luminal-like tumors shared significantly more repertoire with nontumor tissue. That most tumor T cells come from lymph nodes remained unproven.

There are a few counts of this clonotype. Its antigen is not identified. A much larger clone sits a single nucleotide away, making a read error possible. TCRdb redid the calling of the multiplex PCR reads with MiXCR, one entry per CDR3 protein. Of nearly 110,000 distinct CDR3 sequences listed, roughly 29% are singletons. The lymph nodes were axillary draining lymph nodes from breast cancer patients. The V and J ends lost 2 bases and 2 bases, in that order; junction bases with no gene match: 8. The CDR3 has 16 residues. The germline V gene encodes CDR1 DFQATT and CDR2 SNEGSKA (reference sequence). The J gene is TRBJ2-5, the V gene TRBV20-1, with TRBD1 matching 10 bases. The sample taken for sequencing was axillary lymph node tissue. The origin of this receptor is a female donor with breast cancer. Some clones in this sample may be carry-over from other donors' samples. DNA for the CDR3: TGCAGTGCTAGACCCGGGACAGGGGCTTCACAAGAGACCCAGTACTTC. The encoded protein is CSARPGTGASQETQYF.